This T cell receptor beta chain appears in the sequencing data of a study of T cells in Graves' hyperthyroidism and ophthalmopathy. Study-level results: From stable hyperthyroidism, ophthalmopathy was set apart by a 13 V-J model.

This clonotype was picked up a small number of times. Antigen: not known. Amplified TCR beta CDR3 regions came from RNA transcripts. HTBI primers were employed in a first-round RT-PCR of the TCR CDR3. TCRdb used MiXCR to reprocess the multiplex PCR reads, holding one entry per CDR3 protein. The table records 250,000 to 400,000 distinct CDR3 sequences, roughly 13% of them present only once. V lost 8 bases and J lost 8, with 20 bases in between. The CDR3 has 14 amino acids. The sequencing input was blood. This receptor was obtained from a middle-aged woman with Graves' ophthalmopathy. This rearrangement joins TRBV12-3 or TRBV12-4 to TRBJ2-3; tentatively, D is TRBD2 (6 bases). The CDR3 loop is CASGRDSQKGTQYF. CDR3 in DNA: TGTGCCAGCGGCCGGGACTCCCAAAAGGGTACGCAGTATTTT.